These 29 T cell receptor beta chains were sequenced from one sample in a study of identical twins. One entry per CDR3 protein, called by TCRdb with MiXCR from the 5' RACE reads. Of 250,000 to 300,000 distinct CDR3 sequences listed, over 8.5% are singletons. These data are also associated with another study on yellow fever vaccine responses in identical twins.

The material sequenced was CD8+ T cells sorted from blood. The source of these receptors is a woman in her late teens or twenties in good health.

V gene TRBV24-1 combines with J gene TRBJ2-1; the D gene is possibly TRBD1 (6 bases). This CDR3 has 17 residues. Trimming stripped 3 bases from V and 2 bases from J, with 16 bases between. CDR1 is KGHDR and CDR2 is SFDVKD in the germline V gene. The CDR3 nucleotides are TGTGCCACCAGTGATAGGTACAGGGTTGGGACCTACAATGAGCAGTTCTTC. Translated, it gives CATSDRYRVGTYNEQFF.

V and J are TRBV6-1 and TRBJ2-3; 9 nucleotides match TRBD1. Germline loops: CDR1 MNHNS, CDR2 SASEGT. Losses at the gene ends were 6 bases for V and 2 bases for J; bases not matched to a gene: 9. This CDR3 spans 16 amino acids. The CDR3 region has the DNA TGTGCCAGCAGCGAGCTTGACAGGGGGTACACAGATACGCAGTATTTT. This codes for CASSELDRGYTDTQYF.

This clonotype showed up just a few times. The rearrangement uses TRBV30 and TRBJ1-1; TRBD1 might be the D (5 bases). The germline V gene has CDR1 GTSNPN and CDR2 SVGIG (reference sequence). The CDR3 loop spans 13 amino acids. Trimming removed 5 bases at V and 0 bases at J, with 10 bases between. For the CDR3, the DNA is TGTGCCTGGGGGGGAATAATGAACACTGAAGCTTTCTTT. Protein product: CAWGGIMNTEAFF. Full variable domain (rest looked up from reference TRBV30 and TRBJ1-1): SQTIHQWPATLVQPVGSPLSLECTVEGTSNPNLYWYRQAAGRGLQLLFYSVGIGQISSEVPQNLSASRPQDRQFILSSKKLLLSDSGFYLCAWGGIMNTEAFFGQGTRLTVV.

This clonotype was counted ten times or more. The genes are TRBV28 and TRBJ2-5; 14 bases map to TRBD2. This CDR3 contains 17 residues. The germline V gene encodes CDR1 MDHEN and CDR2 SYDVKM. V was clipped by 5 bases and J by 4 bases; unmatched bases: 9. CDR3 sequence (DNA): TGTGCCAGCAGTATCTTGGGACTAGCGGGAGTCCCAGAGACCCAGTACTTC. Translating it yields CASSILGLAGVPETQYF.

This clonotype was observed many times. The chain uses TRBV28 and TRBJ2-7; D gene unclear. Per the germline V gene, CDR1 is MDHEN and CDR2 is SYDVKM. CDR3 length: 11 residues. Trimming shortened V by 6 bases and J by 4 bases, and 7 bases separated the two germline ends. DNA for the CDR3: TGTGCCAGCAGCCGCGAATACGAGCAGTACTTC. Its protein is CASSREYEQYF.

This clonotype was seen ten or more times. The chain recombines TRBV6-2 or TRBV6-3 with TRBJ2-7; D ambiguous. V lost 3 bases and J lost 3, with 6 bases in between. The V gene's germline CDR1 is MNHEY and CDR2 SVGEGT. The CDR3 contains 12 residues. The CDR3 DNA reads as TGTGCCAGCAGTTATCGGCTCTACGAGCAGTACTTC. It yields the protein CASSYRLYEQYF.

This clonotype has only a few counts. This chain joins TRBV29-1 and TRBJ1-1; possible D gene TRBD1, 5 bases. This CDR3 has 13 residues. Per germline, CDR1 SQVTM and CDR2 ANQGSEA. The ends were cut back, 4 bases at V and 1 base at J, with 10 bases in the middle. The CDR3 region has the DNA TGCAGCGTTGTGAGGGACGGGAACACTGAAGCTTTCTTT. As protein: CSVVRDGNTEAFF.

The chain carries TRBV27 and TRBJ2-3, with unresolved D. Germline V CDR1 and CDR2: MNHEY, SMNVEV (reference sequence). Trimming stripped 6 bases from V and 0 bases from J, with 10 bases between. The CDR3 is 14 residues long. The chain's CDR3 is CASSRSSSTDTQYF. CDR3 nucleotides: TGTGCCAGCAGCAGGTCCTCTAGCACAGATACGCAGTATTTT.

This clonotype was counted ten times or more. The DNA for the CDR3 is TGCAGCGTTGAAAGGGGTCCAAACGAGCAGTACTTC. This sequence encodes CSVERGPNEQYF. The chain links TRBV29-1 to TRBJ2-7, with D perhaps TRBD1 (5 bases). The V gene lost 2 bases and the J gene lost 5 bases, with 10 bases spanning the gap. The germline gives CDR1 SQVTM, CDR2 ANQGSEA. CDR3 length: 12 residues.

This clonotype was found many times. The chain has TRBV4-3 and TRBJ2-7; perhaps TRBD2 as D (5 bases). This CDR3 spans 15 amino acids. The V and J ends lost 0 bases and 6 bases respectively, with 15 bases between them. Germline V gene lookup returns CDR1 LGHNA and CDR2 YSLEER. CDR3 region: CASSQDKGSGGEQYF. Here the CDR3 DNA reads TGCGCCAGCAGCCAAGATAAGGGCAGTGGAGGCGAGCAGTACTTC.

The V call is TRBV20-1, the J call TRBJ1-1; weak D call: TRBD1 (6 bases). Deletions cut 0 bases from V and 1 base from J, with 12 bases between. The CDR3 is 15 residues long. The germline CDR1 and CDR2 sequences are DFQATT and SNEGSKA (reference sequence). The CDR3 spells CSARELGQANTEAFF. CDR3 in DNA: TGCAGTGCTAGAGAGTTGGGACAAGCGAACACTGAAGCTTTCTTT.

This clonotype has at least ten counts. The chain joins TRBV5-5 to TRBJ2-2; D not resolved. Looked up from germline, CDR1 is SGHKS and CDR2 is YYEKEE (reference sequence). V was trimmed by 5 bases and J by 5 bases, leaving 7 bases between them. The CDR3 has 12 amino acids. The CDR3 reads CASRPTTGELFF. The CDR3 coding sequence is TGTGCCAGCAGGCCGACGACCGGGGAGCTGTTTTTT.

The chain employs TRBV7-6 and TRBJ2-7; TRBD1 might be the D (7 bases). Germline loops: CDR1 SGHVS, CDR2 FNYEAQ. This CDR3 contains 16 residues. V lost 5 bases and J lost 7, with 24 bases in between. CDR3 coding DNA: TGTGCCAGCAGCCCCAGGCCGGGGGTACAGGGGTATGAGCAGTACTTC. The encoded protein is CASSPRPGVQGYEQYF.

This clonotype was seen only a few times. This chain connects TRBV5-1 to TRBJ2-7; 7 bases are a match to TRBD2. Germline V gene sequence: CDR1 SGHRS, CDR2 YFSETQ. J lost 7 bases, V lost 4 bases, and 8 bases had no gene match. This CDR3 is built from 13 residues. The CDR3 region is CASSPLGGKEQYF. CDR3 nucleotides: TGCGCCAGCAGCCCGTTGGGGGGGAAGGAGCAGTACTTC.

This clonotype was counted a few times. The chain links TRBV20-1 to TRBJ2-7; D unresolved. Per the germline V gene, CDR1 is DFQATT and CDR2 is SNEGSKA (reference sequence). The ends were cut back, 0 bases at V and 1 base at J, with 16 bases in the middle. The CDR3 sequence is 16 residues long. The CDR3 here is CSARDNPSRSSYEQYF. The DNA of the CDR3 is TGCAGTGCTAGAGATAATCCGTCGCGGAGTTCCTACGAGCAGTACTTC.

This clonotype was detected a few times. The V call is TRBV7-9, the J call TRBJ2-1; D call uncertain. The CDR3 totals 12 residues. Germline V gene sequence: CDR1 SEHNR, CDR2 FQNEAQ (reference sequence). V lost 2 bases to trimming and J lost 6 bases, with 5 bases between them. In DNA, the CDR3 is TGTGCCAGCAGCTTAAGCAGCAATGAGCAGTTCTTC. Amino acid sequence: CASSLSSNEQFF.

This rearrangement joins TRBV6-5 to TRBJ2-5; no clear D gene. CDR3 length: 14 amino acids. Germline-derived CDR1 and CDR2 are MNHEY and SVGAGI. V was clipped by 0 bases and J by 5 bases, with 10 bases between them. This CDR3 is CASSYSDRLETQYF. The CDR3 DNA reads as TGTGCCAGCAGTTACTCGGATCGCCTCGAGACCCAGTACTTC.

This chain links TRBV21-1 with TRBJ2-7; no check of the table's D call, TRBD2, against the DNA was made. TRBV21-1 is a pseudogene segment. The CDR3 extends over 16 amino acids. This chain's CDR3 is CASLVSLNTTSHEQYF. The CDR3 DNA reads TGTGCCAGCCTGGTCTCCCTAAACACGACCTCCCACGAGCAGTACTTC.

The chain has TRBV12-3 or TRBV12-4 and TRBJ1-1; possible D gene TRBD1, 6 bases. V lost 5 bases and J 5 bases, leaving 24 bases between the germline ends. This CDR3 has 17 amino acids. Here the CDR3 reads CASSHTMTKTGRTEAFF. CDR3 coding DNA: TGTGCCAGCAGTCACACCATGACCAAAACAGGGCGGACTGAAGCTTTCTTT.

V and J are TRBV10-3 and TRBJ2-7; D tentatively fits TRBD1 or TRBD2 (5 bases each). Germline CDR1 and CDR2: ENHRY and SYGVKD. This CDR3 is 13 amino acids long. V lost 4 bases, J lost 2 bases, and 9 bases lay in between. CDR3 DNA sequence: TGTGCCATCAGTGGAGGGGCCACCTACGAGCAGTACTTC. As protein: CAISGGATYEQYF.

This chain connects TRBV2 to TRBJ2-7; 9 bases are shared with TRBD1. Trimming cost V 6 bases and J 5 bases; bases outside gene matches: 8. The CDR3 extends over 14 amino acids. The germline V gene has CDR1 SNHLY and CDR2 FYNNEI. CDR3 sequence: CASSVPGQGHEQYF. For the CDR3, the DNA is TGTGCCAGCAGCGTACCGGGACAGGGCCACGAGCAGTACTTC.

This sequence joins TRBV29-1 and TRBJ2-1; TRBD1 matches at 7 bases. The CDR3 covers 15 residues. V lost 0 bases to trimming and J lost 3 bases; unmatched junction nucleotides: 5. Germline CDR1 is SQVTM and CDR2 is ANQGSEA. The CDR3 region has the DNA TGCAGCGTTGAAGAACAGGGGATCAACTACAATGAGCAGTTCTTC. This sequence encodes CSVEEQGINYNEQFF.

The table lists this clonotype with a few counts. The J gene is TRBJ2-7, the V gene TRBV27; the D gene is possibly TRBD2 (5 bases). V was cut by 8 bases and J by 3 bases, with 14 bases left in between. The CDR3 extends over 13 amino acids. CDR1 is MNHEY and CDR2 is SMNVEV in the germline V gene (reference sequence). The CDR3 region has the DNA TGTGCCAGCGCCCCCGCGGGTGGCTACGAGCAGTACTTC. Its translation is CASAPAGGYEQYF.

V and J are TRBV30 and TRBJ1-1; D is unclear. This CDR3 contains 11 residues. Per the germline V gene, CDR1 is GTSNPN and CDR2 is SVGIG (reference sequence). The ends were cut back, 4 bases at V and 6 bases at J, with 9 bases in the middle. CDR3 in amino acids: CAWTVGPEAFF. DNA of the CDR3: TGTGCCTGGACCGTGGGTCCTGAAGCTTTCTTT.

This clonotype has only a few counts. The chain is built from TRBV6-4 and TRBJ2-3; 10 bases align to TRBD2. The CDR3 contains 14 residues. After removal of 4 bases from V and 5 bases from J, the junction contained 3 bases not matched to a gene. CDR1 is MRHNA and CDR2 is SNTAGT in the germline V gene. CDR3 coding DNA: TGTGCCAGCAGTGGAGCGGGGGGGCAAGATACGCAGTATTTT. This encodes CASSGAGGQDTQYF.

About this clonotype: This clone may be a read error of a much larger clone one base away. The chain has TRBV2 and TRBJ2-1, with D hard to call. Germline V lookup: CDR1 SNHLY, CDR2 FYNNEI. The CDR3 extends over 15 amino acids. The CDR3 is CASNEGDFTYNEQFF. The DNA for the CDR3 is TGTGCCAGCAATGAAGGTGACTTTACCTACAATGAGCAGTTCTTC.

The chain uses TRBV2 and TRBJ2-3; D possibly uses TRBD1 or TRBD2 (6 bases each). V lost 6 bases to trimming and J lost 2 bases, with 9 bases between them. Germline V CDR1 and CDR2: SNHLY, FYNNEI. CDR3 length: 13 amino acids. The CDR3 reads CASRGGLTDTQYF. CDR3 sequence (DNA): TGTGCCAGCAGAGGGGGGCTCACAGATACGCAGTATTTT. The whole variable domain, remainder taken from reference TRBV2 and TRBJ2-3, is EPEVTQTPSHQVTQMGQEVILRCVPISNHLYFYWYRQILGQKVEFLVSFYNNEISEKSEIFDDQFSVERPDGSNFTLKIRSTKLEDSAMYFCASRGGLTDTQYFGPGTRLTVL.

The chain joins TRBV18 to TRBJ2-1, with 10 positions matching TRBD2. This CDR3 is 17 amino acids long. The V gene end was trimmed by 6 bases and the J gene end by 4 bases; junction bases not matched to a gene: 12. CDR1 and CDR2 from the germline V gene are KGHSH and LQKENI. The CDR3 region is CASSPLIAGGSYNEQFF. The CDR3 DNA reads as TGTGCCAGCTCTCCTTTAATAGCGGGAGGTTCTTACAATGAGCAGTTCTTC. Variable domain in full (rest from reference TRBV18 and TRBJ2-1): NAGVMQNPRHLVRRRGQEARLRCSPMKGHSHVYWYRQLPEEGLKFMVYLQKENIIDESGMPKERFSAEFPKEGPSILRIQQVVRGDSAAYFCASSPLIAGGSYNEQFFGPGTRLTVL.

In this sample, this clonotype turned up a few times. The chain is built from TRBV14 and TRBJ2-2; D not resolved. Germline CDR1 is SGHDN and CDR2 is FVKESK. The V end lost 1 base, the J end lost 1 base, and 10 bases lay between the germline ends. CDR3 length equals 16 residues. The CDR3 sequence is CASSQVVVKNTGELFF. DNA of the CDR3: TGTGCCAGCAGCCAAGTTGTAGTTAAGAACACCGGGGAGCTGTTTTTT.